The 4 T cell receptor beta chains given below trace back to one sample, sequenced in a study of response to subunit inactivated influenza vaccine. TCRdb processed the RT-PCR reads anew with MiXCR; each CDR3 protein has one entry. The top ten hold about an eighth of the sample, which has fewer than 700,000 distinct CDR3 sequences, over 10% seen once. The sample consisted of PBMCs from blood, taken roughly 45 days after vaccination. These receptor sequences come from a man aged 50 to 59 who received an inactivated influenza vaccine.

Many counts were recorded for this clonotype. The chain joins TRBV12-3 or TRBV12-4 to TRBJ2-7; no definite D call. The CDR3 covers 12 residues. V was cut by 5 bases and J by 12 bases, with 17 bases left in between. The CDR3 region is CASSPREGDGYF. The CDR3 DNA sequence: TGTGCCAGCAGTCCCAGAGAAGGAGACGGGTACTTC.

The rearrangement uses TRBV11-2 and TRBJ2-5; D not certain. V gave up 8 bases and J gave up 1 base, with 2 bases separating them. Germline assignment: CDR1 SGHAT and CDR2 FQNNGV. The CDR3 runs 10 residues. The CDR3 reads CASGQETQYF. Written as DNA, the CDR3 is TGTGCCAGCGGCCAAGAGACCCAGTACTTC.

This clonotype turned up a few times. V usage is TRBV5-4 and J usage is TRBJ2-4; D may be TRBD1 or TRBD2 (7 bases each). Between the trimmed V and J ends, which lost 4 bases and 1 base, there was a span of 18 bases. The CDR3 sequence is 17 residues long. Germline V gene data show CDR1 as SGHNT and CDR2 as YYREEE (reference sequence). The CDR3 is CASSAKTGEGAKNIQYF. The CDR3 DNA is TGTGCCAGCAGCGCAAAAACAGGGGAGGGGGCCAAAAACATTCAGTACTTC. Together with reference TRBV5-4 and TRBJ2-4, the CDR3 gives the full variable domain: ETGVTQSPTHLIKTRGQQVTLRCSSQSGHNTVSWYQQALGQGPQFIFQYYREEENGRGNFPPRFSGLQFPNYSSELNVNALELDDSALYLCASSAKTGEGAKNIQYFGAGTRLSVL.

The chain recombines TRBV24-1 with TRBJ2-1, with 8 bases fitting TRBD2. The CDR3 sequence is 16 residues long. V gave up 3 bases and J gave up 4 bases; unmatched junction bases: 7. Germline V gene lookup returns CDR1 KGHDR and CDR2 SFDVKD. The CDR3 here is CATSDRGGTRYNEQFF. The CDR3 nucleotides are TGTGCCACCAGTGATCGGGGGGGGACGCGATACAATGAGCAGTTCTTC.